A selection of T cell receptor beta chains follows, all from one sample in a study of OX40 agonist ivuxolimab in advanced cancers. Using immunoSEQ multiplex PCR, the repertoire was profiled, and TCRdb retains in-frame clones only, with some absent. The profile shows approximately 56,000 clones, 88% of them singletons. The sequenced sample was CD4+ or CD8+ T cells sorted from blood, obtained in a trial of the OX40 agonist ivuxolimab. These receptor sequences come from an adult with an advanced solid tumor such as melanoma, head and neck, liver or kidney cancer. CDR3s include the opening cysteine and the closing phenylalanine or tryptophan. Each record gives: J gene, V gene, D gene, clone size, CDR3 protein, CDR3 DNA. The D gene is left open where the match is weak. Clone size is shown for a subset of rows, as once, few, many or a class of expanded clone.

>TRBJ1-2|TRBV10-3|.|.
CAISEGGLMYGYTF
TGTGCCATCAGTGAGGGGGGGCTTATGTATGGCTACACCTTC
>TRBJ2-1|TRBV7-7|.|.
CASSSLGNNEQFF
TGTGCCAGCAGCTCACTAGGGAACAATGAGCAGTTCTTC
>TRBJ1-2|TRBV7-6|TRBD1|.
CASSLDRGGYGYTF
TGTGCCAGCAGCCTCGACAGGGGAGGCTATGGCTACACCTTC
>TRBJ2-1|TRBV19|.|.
CASSMGGGRDEQFF
TGTGCCAGTAGTATGGGTGGAGGGCGGGATGAGCAGTTCTTC
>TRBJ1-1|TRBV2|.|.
CASREVDRSLLNTEAFF
TGTGCCAGCAGGGAGGTTGACAGGAGCCTACTGAACACTGAAGCTTTCTTT
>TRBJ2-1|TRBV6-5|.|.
CASSYSWGSSYNEQFF
TGTGCCAGCAGTTACTCGTGGGGGAGCTCCTACAATGAGCAGTTCTTC
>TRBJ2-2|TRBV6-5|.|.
CASSSHPGNTGELFF
TGTGCCAGCAGTTCCCACCCTGGGAACACCGGGGAGCTGTTTTTT
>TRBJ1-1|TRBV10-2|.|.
CASSHGGVGTEAFF
TGCGCCAGCTCACATGGGGGGGTTGGCACTGAAGCTTTCTTT
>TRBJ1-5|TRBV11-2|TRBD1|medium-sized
CASSLGTDRGYQPQHF
TGTGCCAGCAGCTTAGGGACGGACAGGGGATACCAGCCCCAGCATTTT
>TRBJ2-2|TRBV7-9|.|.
CASNPRNSPNTGELFF
TGTGCCAGCAACCCGAGGAACAGCCCAAACACCGGGGAGCTGTTTTTT
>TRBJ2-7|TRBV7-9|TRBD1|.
CASSTDRATYEQYF
TGTGCCAGCAGCACGGACAGGGCAACCTACGAGCAGTACTTC
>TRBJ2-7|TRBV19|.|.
CASSIPGQSSYEQYF
TGTGCCAGTAGTATCCCCGGACAGAGCTCCTACGAGCAGTACTTC
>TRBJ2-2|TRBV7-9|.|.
CASSASYTGELFF
TGTGCCAGCAGTGCATCGTACACCGGGGAGCTGTTTTTT
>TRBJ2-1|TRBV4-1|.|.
CASSQGRGGAVEQFF
TGCGCCAGCAGCCAAGGAAGGGGGGGGGCTGTTGAGCAGTTCTTC
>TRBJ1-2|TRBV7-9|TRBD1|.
CASSRDSNGYTF
TGTGCCAGCAGCCGGGACAGTAACGGGTACACCTTC
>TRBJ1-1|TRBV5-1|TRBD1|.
CASSLGDRETRTEAFF
TGCGCCAGCAGCTTGGGTGACAGGGAAACGCGCACTGAAGCTTTCTTT
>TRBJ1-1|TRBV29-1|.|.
CSAFNTEAFF
TGCAGTGCTTTTAACACTGAAGCTTTCTTT
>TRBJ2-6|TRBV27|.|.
CASSPLGVAGANVLTF
TGTGCCAGCAGTCCATTGGGGGTGGCTGGGGCCAACGTCCTGACTTTC
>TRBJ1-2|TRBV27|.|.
CASSSISGGRIYGYTF
TGTGCCAGCAGTTCCATATCCGGGGGCAGGATCTATGGCTACACCTTC
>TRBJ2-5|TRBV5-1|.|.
CASSLTRETQYF
TGCGCCAGCAGCTTGACAAGAGAGACCCAGTACTTC
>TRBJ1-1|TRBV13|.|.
CASSFLSGTEAFF
TGTGCCAGCAGCTTTCTTAGCGGCACTGAAGCTTTCTTT
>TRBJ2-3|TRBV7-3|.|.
CASSLMAGDTQYF
TGTGCCAGCAGCTTAATGGCAGGAGATACGCAGTATTTT